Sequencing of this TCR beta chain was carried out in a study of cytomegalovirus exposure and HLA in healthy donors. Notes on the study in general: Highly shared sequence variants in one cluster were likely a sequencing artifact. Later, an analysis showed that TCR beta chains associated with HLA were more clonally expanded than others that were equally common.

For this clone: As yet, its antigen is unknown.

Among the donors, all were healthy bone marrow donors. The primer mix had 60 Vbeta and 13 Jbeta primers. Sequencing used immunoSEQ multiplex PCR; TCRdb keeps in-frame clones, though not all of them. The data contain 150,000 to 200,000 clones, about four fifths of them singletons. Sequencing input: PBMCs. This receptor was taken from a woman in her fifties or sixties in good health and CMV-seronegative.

The CDR3 sequence: CASSWEGRTEAFF. In nucleotides, the CDR3 is TGTGCCAGCAGCTGGGAGGGGCGGACTGAAGCTTTCTTT. This chain connects TRBV13 to TRBJ1-1, with D possibly matching TRBD1 (5 bases). The V end was cut by 4 bases, the J end by 5 bases, with 11 bases between. The length of the CDR3 is 13 residues. Germline V gene lookup returns CDR1 PRHDT and CDR2 FYEKMQ (reference sequence).